The 15 T cell receptor beta chains listed next were all sequenced from one sample in a study of T cells in Graves' hyperthyroidism and ophthalmopathy. The investigators amplified TCR beta CDR3 regions from RNA transcripts. TCR CDR3 underwent first-round RT-PCR with the HTBI primer set. TCRdb re-called the multiplex PCR reads through MiXCR, storing one row per CDR3 protein. In the table there are nearly 600,000 distinct CDR3 sequences, over 11% of which are singletons. The sequencing sample was made of blood. The receptors were gathered from a woman aged 30 to 39 with Graves' hyperthyroidism that later progressed to Graves' ophthalmopathy.

Regarding this clonotype: One end of the junction does not line up with germline, which may come from a read error. V is TRBV7-3 and J is TRBJ1-1; D remains ambiguous. This CDR3 has 11 residues. Germline CDR1 is SGHTA and CDR2 is FQGTGA. The CDR3 nucleotides read TGTGCCAGCAGGCACGAGACCGCCTCGCTCTTT. Translated, it gives CASRHETASLF.

The chain couples TRBV4-1 to TRBJ2-3; 10 positions agree with TRBD2. This CDR3 spans 17 amino acids. The ends lost 4 bases at V and 4 bases at J; junction bases unmatched: 11. Per germline, CDR1 MGHRA and CDR2 YSYEKL. The CDR3 DNA reads as TGCGCCAGCAGCCGTACCTGGGTAGCGGGAGGCGCAGATACGCAGTATTTT. Protein sequence: CASSRTWVAGGADTQYF.

The sample holds many counts of this clonotype. J is TRBJ2-3 and V is TRBV6-1; D ambiguous. Trimming left V 5 bases short and J 2 bases short, with 11 bases between. From germline, CDR1 is MNHNS and CDR2 SASEGT. The CDR3 covers 14 residues. The CDR3 DNA sequence: TGTGCCAGCAGTCGGACCATTTTCACAGATACGCAGTATTTT. Translated, it gives CASSRTIFTDTQYF.

In this sample, this clonotype turned up many times. The V and J genes are TRBV5-1 and TRBJ2-3; the D gene is possibly TRBD1 (6 bases). Trimming took 3 bases from V and 1 from J, leaving 12 bases between them. Germline V gives CDR1 SGHRS, CDR2 YFSETQ. The CDR3 spans 15 residues. The CDR3: CASSSQGGGTDTQYF. In DNA, the CDR3 is TGCGCCAGCAGCTCACAGGGTGGTGGCACAGATACGCAGTATTTT.

This clonotype was counted at least ten times. CDR3 loop: CASSRASGTYNEQFF. The CDR3 bases are TGTGCCAGCAGCCGGGCTAGCGGGACGTACAATGAGCAGTTCTTC. J is TRBJ2-1 and V is TRBV11-2, with 9 bases matching TRBD2. V shed 5 bases, J shed 4 bases, and the junction held 6 bases outside the gene matches. Germline V gives CDR1 SGHAT, CDR2 FQNNGV. There are 15 residues in the CDR3.

This clonotype was seen many times. The rearrangement uses TRBV27 and TRBJ2-5, with D perhaps matching TRBD1 (6 bases). The germline gives CDR1 MNHEY, CDR2 SMNVEV (reference sequence). The V and J ends lost 6 bases and 3 bases respectively, with 14 bases between them. The CDR3 has 14 residues. The CDR3 region is CASRILDSEETQYF. The CDR3 nucleotides read TGTGCCAGCAGGATTTTGGACAGCGAAGAGACCCAGTACTTC.

This clonotype turned up a few times. The chain recombines TRBV5-1 with TRBJ2-5; possible D gene TRBD2, 6 bases. The CDR3 spans 15 residues. The germline V and J ends were trimmed by 7 bases and 1 base, with 17 bases remaining between them. The V gene's germline CDR1 is SGHRS and CDR2 YFSETQ. The CDR3 is CASAKPSGLQETQYF. The CDR3 DNA reads as TGCGCCAGCGCTAAACCTTCGGGACTCCAAGAGACCCAGTACTTC.

This clonotype was counted ten times or more. This chain uses TRBV20-1 with TRBJ2-5; 7 positions match TRBD1. The germline gives CDR1 DFQATT, CDR2 SNEGSKA (reference sequence). The ends lost 7 bases at V and 2 bases at J; junction bases unmatched: 4. CDR3 length: 12 residues. The CDR3: CSESRGQETQYF. CDR3 DNA sequence: TGCAGTGAGAGCAGGGGGCAAGAGACCCAGTACTTC.

This clonotype has ten or more counts. The rearrangement links TRBV2 to TRBJ1-1; D ambiguous. The V end lost 7 bases, the J end lost 0 bases, and 12 bases lay between the germline ends. Germline CDR1 is SNHLY and CDR2 is FYNNEI. The CDR3 has 14 amino acids. For the CDR3, the DNA is TGTGCCAGCAAGTACGGCAGCCTGAACACTGAAGCTTTCTTT. It specifies CASKYGSLNTEAFF.

This clonotype was picked up a small number of times. The chain links TRBV20-1 to TRBJ2-2, with D hard to call. There are 15 residues in the CDR3. Looked up from germline, CDR1 is DFQATT and CDR2 is SNEGSKA (reference sequence). The V end was cut by 4 bases, the J end by 0 bases, with 12 bases between. The CDR3 nucleotides are TGCAGTGCTAAGACTGCCCCTTCGAACACCGGGGAGCTGTTTTTT. This gives the protein CSAKTAPSNTGELFF.

This clonotype was counted at least ten times. The chain joins TRBV18 to TRBJ1-1; 8 bases are shared with TRBD1. Germline CDR1 KGHSH, CDR2 LQKENI. This CDR3 contains 15 residues. V dropped 2 bases and J dropped 1; count of bases not matched to a gene: 3. The CDR3 reads CASSPTGTGNTEAFF. DNA of the CDR3: TGTGCCAGCTCACCAACCGGGACAGGGAACACTGAAGCTTTCTTT. Using reference TRBV18 and TRBJ1-1 for the parts outside the CDR3, the full variable domain is NAGVMQNPRHLVRRRGQEARLRCSPMKGHSHVYWYRQLPEEGLKFMVYLQKENIIDESGMPKERFSAEFPKEGPSILRIQQVVRGDSAAYFCASSPTGTGNTEAFFGQGTRLTVV.

This clonotype was seen many times. DNA of the CDR3: TGTGCCAGTAGCCCCCTAGCGGGAGGGCCTGACGAGCAGTACTTC. Its protein is CASSPLAGGPDEQYF. V gene TRBV19 combines with J gene TRBJ2-7; TRBD2 matches at 12 bases. CDR1 and CDR2 from the germline V gene are LNHDA and SQIVND (reference sequence). Trimming cost V 6 bases and J 5 bases; bases outside gene matches: 8. The CDR3 has 15 amino acids. Based on the CDR3 plus reference TRBV19 and TRBJ2-7, the full variable domain is DGGITQSPKYLFRKEGQNVTLSCEQNLNHDAMYWYRQDPGQGLRLIYYSQIVNDFQKGDIAEGYSVSREKKESFPLTVTSAQKNPTAFYLCASSPLAGGPDEQYFGPGTRLTVT.

This clonotype was recorded many times. This sequence joins TRBV4-3 and TRBJ1-5; the match to TRBD1 covers 7 bases. This CDR3 spans 15 amino acids. The trim removed 2 bases at V and 7 bases at J, leaving 8 bases unmatched. The germline V gene encodes CDR1 LGHNA and CDR2 YSLEER. CDR3 sequence: CASSQTTGSGQPQHF. The CDR3 DNA sequence: TGCGCCAGCAGCCAAACGACAGGGTCTGGCCAGCCCCAGCATTTT.

V gene TRBV29-1 combines with J gene TRBJ2-1, with D possibly matching TRBD2 (6 bases). V was trimmed by 8 bases and J by 2 bases, leaving 13 bases between them. The CDR3 is 13 amino acids. The V gene's germline CDR1 is SQVTM and CDR2 ANQGSEA. This CDR3 is CSSGAGTYNEQFF. In DNA form, the CDR3 reads TGCAGCTCTGGAGCGGGTACCTACAATGAGCAGTTCTTC.

This clonotype has at least ten counts. The chain couples TRBV28 to TRBJ1-1; D gene uncertain. Looked up from germline, CDR1 is MDHEN and CDR2 is SYDVKM. The CDR3 contains 13 residues. Deletions cut 6 bases from V and 0 bases from J, with 8 bases between. Written as DNA, the CDR3 is TGTGCCAGCAGCTTAGATCTGAACACTGAAGCTTTCTTT. It specifies CASSLDLNTEAFF.